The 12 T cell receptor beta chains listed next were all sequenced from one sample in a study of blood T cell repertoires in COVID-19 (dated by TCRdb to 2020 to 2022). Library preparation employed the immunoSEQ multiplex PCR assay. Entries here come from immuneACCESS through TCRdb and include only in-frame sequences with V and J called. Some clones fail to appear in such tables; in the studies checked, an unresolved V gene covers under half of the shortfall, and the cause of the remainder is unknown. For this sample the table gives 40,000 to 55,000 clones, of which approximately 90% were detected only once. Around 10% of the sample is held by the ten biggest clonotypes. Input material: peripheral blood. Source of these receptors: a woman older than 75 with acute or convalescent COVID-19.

CDR3 DNA sequence: TGTGCCAGTAGCCCTTCGACTAGCGGGAGTGGGACCTACAATGAGCAGTTCTTC. This sequence encodes CASSPSTSGSGTYNEQFF. The chain combines TRBV19 with TRBJ2-1; 12 nucleotides line up with TRBD2. The CDR3 length is 18 residues. Germline CDR1 reads LNHDA; CDR2 reads SQIVND (reference sequence). After removal of 6 bases from V and 2 bases from J, the junction contained 11 bases not matched to a gene.

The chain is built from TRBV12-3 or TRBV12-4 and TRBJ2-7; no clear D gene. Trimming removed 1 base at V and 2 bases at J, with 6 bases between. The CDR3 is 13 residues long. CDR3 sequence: CASSLERPYEQYF. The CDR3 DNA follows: TGTGCCAGCAGTTTAGAGAGGCCCTACGAGCAGTACTTC.

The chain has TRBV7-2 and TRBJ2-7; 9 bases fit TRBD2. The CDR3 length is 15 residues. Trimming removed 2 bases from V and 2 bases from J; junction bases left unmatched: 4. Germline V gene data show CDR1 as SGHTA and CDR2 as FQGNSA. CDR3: CASSLRREGPYEQYF. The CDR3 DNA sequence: TGTGCCAGCAGCTTAAGGCGGGAGGGGCCCTACGAGCAGTACTTC.

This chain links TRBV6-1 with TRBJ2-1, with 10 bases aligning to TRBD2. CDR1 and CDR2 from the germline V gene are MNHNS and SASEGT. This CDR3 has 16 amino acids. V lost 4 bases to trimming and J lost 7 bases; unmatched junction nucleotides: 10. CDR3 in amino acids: CASSASLAGVRNEQFF. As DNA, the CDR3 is TGTGCCAGCAGTGCTTCTCTAGCGGGAGTGAGGAATGAGCAGTTCTTC.

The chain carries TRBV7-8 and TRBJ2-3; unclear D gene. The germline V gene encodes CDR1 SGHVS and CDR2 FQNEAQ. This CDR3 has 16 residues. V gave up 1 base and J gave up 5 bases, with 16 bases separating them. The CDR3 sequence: CASSLGRVVAKDTQYF. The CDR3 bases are TGTGCCAGCAGCTTAGGTCGGGTGGTAGCCAAAGATACGCAGTATTTT.

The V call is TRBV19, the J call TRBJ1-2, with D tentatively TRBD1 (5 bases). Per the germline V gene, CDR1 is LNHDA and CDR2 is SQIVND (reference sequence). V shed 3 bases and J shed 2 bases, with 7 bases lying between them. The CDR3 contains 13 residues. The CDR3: CASSIDSNYGYTF. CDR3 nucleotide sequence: TGTGCCAGTAGTATTGACAGCAACTATGGCTACACCTTC.

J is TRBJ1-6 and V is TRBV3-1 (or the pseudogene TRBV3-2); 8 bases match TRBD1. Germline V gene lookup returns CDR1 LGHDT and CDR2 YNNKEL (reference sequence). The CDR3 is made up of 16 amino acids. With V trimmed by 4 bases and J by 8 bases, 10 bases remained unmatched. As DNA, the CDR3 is TGTGCCAGCAGCCCCTGGGCAGGGGGCTCGCATTCACCCCTCCACTTT. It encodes CASSPWAGGSHSPLHF.

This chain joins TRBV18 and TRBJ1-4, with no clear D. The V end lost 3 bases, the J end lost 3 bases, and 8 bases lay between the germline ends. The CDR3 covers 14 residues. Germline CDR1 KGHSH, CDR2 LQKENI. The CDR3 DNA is TGTGCCAGCTCACCGCGGACTTCTAATGAAAAACTGTTTTTT. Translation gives CASSPRTSNEKLFF.

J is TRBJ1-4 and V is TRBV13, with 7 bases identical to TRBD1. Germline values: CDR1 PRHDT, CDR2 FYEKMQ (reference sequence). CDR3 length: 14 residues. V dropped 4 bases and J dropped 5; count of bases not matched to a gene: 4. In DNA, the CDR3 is TGTGCCAGCAGCTGGACAGGCGGAAATGAAAAACTGTTTTTT. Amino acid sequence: CASSWTGGNEKLFF.

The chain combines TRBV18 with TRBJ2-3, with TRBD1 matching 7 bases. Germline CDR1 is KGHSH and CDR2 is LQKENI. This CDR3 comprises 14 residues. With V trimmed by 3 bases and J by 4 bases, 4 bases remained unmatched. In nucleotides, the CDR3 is TGTGCCAGCTCACCTCGACAGGGCGCAGATACGCAGTATTTT. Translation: CASSPRQGADTQYF.

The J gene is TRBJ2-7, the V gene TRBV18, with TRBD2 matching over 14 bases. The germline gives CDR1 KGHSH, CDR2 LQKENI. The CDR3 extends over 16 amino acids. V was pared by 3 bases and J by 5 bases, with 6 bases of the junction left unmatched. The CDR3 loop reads CASSPRGTSGSDEQYF. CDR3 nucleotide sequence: TGTGCCAGCTCACCTCGCGGGACTAGCGGGAGTGACGAGCAGTACTTC.

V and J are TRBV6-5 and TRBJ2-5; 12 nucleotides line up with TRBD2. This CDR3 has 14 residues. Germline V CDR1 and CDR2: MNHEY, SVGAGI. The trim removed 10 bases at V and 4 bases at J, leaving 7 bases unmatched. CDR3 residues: CATYSSGRGETQYF. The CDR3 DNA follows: TGTGCCACCTACTCTAGCGGGAGGGGAGAGACCCAGTACTTC.